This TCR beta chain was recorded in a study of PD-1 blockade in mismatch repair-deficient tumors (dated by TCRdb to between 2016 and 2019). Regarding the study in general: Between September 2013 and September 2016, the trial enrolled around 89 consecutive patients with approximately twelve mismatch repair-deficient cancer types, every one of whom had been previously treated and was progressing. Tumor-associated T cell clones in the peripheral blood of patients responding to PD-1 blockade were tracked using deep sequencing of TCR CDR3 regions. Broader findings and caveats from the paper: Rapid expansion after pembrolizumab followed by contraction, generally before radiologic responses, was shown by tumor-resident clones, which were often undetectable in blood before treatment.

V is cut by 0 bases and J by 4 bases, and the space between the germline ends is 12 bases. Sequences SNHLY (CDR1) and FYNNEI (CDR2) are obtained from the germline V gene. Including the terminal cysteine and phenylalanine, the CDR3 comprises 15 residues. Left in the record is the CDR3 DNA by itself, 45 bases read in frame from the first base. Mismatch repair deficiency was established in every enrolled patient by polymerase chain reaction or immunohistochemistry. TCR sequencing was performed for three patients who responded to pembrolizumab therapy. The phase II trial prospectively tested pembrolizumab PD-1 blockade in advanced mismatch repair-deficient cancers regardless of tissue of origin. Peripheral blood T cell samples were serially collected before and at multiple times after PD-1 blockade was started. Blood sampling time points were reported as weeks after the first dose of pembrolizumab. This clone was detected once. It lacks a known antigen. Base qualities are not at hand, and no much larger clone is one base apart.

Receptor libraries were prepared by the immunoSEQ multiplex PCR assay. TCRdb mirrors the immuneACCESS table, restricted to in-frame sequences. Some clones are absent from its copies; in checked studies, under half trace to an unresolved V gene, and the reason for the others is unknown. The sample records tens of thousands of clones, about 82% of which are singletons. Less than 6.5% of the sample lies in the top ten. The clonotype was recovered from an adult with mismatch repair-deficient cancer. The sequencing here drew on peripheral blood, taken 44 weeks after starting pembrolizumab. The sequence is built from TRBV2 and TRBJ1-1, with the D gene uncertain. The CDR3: CASSEAKGFGTEAFF. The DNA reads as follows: TGTGCCAGCAGTGAAGCAAAGGGCTTCGGCACTGAAGCTTTCTTT.